The present entry profiles one T cell receptor beta chain with its context. Germline trimming cut 2 bases from V and 0 bases from J; bases unmatched to any gene: 13. This CDR3 has 21 residues. CDR1 is MNHNS, CDR2 SASEGT, per germline. The entry originates in a study of shared T cell receptors in the human thymus. Method: immunoSEQ multiplex PCR; TCRdb's copy keeps in-frame clones and lacks some. The profile covers hundreds of thousands of clones, with roughly 94% appearing a single time and 0.02% taken by the ten largest. The chain carries TRBV6-1 and TRBJ2-6; 10 bases are shared with TRBD1. This receptor was identified in a human donor. Material: thymocytes. The CDR3 reads CASSENGGTGEGISGANVLTF. CDR3 DNA: TGTGCCAGCAGTGAAAATGGAGGGACAGGGGAGGGCATCTCTGGGGCCAACGTCCTGACTTTC.